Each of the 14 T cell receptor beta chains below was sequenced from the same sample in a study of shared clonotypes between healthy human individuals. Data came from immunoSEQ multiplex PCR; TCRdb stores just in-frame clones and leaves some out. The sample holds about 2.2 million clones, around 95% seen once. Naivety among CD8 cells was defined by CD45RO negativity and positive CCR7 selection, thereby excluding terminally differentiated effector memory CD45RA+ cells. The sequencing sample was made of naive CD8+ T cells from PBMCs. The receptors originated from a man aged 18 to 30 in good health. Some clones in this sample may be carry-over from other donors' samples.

This CDR3 is CASICQVGEQYF. The CDR3 DNA follows: TGTGCCAGCATTTGCCAGGTGGGAGAGCAGTACTTC. The rearrangement joins TRBV6-4 to TRBJ2-7, with no clear D. CDR3 length: 12 amino acids. V lost 7 bases to trimming and J lost 7 bases, with 14 bases between them. Germline V gene data show CDR1 as MRHNA and CDR2 as SNTAGT.

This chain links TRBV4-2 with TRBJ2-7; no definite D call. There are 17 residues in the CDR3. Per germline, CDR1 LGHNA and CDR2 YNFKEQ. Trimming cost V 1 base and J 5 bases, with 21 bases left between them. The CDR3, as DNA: TGTGCCAGCAGCCAAGGGGTTAGCACACAGTATTGGGACGAGCAGTACTTC. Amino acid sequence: CASSQGVSTQYWDEQYF.

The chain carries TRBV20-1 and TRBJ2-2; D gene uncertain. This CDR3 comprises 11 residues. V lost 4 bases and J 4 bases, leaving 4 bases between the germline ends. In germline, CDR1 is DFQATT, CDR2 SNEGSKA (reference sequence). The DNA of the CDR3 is TGCAGTGCTAAATCCACCGGGGAGCTGTTTTTT. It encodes CSAKSTGELFF.

The CDR3 here is CASSLRTEGFYNEQFF. The CDR3 DNA sequence: TGTGCCAGCAGCTTGCGTACGGAGGGCTTCTACAATGAGCAGTTCTTC. The V and J genes are TRBV5-6 and TRBJ2-1; the D gene is possibly TRBD2 (6 bases). Trimming shortened V by 1 base and J by 3 bases, and 14 bases separated the two germline ends. The V gene's germline CDR1 is SGHDT and CDR2 YYEEEE. This CDR3 spans 16 amino acids.

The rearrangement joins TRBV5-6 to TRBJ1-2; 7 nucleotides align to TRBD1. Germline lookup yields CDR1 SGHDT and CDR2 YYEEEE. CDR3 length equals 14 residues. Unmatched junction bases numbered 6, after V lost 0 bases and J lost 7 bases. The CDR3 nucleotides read TGTGCCAGCAGCTTGGCCGCGGGACAGCTTGGCTACACCTTC. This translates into CASSLAAGQLGYTF.

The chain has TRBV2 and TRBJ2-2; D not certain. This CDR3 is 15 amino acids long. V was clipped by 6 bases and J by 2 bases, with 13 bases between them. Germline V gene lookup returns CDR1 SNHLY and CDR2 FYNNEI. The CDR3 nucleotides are TGTGCCAGCAGGCGGTATAAGGACAACACCGGGGAGCTGTTTTTT. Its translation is CASRRYKDNTGELFF.

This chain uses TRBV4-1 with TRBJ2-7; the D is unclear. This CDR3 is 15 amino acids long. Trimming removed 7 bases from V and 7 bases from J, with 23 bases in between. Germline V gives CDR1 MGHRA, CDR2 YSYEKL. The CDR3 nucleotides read TGCGCCAGCACACCCGTTTGGCCCACCACGGAGGAGCAGTACTTC. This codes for CASTPVWPTTEEQYF.

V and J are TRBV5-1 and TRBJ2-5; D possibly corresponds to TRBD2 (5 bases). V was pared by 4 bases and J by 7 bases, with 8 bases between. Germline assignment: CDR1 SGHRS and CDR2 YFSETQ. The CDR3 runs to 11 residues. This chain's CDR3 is CASSGGWTQYF. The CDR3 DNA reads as TGCGCCAGCAGCGGAGGTTGGACCCAGTACTTC.

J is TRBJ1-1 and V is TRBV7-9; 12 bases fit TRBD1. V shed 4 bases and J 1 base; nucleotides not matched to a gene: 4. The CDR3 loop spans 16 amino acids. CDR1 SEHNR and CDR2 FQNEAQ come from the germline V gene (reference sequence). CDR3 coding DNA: TGTGCCAGCAGCTCGGGGACAGGGGGCCGGAACACTGAAGCTTTCTTT. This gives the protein CASSSGTGGRNTEAFF.

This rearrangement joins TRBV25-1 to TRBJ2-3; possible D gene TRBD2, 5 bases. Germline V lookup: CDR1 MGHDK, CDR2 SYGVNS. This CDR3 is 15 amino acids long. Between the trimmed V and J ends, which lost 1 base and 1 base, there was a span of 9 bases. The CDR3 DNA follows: TGTGCCAGCAGTGAATGGAACGGGGGCACAGATACGCAGTATTTT. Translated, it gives CASSEWNGGTDTQYF.

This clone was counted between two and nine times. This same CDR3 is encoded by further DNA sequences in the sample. The CDR3 spells CSVDRGIYGYTF. For the CDR3, the DNA is TGCAGCGTGGACAGGGGGATCTATGGCTACACCTTC. The chain has TRBV29-1 and TRBJ1-2; 10 nucleotides align to TRBD1. CDR1 SQVTM and CDR2 ANQGSEA come from the germline V gene. The CDR3 contains 12 residues. The trim removed 6 bases at V and 4 bases at J, leaving 2 bases unmatched.

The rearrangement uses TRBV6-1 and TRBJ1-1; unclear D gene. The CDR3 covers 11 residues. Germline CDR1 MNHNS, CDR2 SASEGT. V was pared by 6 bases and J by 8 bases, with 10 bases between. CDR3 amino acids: CASRSGSEAFF. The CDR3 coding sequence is TGTGCCAGCAGATCTGGCAGCGAAGCTTTCTTT.

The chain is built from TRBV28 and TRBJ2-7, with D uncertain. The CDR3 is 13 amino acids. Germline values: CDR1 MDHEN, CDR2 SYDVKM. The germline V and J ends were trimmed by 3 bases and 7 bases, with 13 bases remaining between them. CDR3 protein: CASSLVPTREQYF. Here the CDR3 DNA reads TGTGCCAGCAGTTTGGTACCAACAAGGGAGCAGTACTTC.

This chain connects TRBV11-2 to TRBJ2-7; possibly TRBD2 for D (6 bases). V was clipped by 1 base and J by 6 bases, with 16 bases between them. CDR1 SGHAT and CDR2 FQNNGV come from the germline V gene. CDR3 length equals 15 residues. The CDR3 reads CASSLVLGRGSEQYF. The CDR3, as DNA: TGTGCCAGCAGCTTAGTATTAGGGCGGGGTAGCGAGCAGTACTTC.